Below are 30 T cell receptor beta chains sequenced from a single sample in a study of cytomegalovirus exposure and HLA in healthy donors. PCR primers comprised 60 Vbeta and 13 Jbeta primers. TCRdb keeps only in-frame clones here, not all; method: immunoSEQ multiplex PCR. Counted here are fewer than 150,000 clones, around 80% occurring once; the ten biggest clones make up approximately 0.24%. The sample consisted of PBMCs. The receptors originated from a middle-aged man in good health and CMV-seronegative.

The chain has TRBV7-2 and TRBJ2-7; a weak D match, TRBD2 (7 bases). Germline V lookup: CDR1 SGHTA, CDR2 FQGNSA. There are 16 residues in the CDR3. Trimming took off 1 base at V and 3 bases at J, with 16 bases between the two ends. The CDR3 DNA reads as TGTGCCAGCAGCTTAGAGGGGGGAGGGGGGTTCTACGAGCAGTACTTC. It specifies CASSLEGGGGFYEQYF.

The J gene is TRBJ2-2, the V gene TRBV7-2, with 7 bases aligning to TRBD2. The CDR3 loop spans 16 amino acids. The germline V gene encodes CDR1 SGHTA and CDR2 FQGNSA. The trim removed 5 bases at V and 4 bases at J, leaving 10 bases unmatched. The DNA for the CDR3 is TGTGCCAGCAGCACCGGACTAGTGGGTTTCACCGGGGAGCTGTTTTTT. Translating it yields CASSTGLVGFTGELFF.

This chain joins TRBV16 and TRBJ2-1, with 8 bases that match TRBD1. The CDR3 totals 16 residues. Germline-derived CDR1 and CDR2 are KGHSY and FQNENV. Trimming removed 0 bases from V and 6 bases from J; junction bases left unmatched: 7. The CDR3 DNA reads TGTGCCAGCAGCCAATCCCGGCAGGGGGCATCCAATGAGCAGTTCTTC. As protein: CASSQSRQGASNEQFF.

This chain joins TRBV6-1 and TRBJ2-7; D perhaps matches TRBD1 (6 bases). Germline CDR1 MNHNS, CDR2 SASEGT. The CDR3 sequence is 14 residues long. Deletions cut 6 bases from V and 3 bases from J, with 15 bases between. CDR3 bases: TGTGCCAGCAGCCGTAAGGGGGACGACTACGAGCAGTACTTC. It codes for CASSRKGDDYEQYF.

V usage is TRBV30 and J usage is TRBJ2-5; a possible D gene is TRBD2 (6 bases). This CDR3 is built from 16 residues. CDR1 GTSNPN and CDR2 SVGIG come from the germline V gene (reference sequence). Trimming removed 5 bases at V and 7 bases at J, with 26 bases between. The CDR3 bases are TGTGCCTGGGACGAGGAACCGGGACTGGCCTTACGGACCCAGTACTTC. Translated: CAWDEEPGLALRTQYF.

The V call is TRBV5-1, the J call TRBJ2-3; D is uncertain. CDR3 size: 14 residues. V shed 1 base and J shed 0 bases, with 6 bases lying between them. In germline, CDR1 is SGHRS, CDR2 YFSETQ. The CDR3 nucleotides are TGCGCCAGCAGCTTGTTGGCCAGCACAGATACGCAGTATTTT. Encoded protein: CASSLLASTDTQYF.

This chain's CDR3 is CASSPVGARASEQFF. DNA for the CDR3: TGCGCCAGCAGCCCCGTGGGGGCTCGAGCATCTGAGCAGTTCTTC. V is TRBV5-1 and J is TRBJ2-1; perhaps TRBD1 as D (6 bases). This CDR3 has 15 amino acids. Trimming shortened V by 4 bases and J by 9 bases, and 20 bases separated the two germline ends. Germline values: CDR1 SGHRS, CDR2 YFSETQ.

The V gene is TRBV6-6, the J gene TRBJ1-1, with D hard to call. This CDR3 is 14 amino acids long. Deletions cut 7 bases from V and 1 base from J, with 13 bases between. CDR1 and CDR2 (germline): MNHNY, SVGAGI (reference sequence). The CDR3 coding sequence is TGTGCCAGCACTTCTCTTGGCAGGAACACTGAAGCTTTCTTT. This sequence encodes CASTSLGRNTEAFF.

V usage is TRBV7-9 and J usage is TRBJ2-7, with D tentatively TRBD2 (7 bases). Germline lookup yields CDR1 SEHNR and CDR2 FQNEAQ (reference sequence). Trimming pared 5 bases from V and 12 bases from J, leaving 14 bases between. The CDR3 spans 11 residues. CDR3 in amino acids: CASSGGDKLYF. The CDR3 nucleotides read TGTGCCAGCAGCGGGGGGGACAAGTTGTACTTC. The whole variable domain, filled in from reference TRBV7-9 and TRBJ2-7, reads DTGVSQNPRHKITKRGQNVTFRCDPISEHNRLYWYRQTLGQGPEFLTYFQNEAQLEKSRLLSDRFSAERPKGSFSTLEIQRTEQGDSAMYLCASSGGDKLYFGPGTRLTVT.

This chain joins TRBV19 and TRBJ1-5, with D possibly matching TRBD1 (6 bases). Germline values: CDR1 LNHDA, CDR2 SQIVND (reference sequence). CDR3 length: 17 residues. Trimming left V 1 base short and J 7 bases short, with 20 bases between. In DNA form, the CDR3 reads TGTGCCAGTAGTATAGCCCGGCGGGCGACAGGATACCAGCCCCAGCATTTT. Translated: CASSIARRATGYQPQHF.

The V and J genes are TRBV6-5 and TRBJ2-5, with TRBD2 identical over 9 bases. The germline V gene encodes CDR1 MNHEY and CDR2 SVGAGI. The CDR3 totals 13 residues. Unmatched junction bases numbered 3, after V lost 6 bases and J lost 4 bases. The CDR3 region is CASSKAGGETQYF. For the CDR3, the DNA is TGTGCCAGCAGCAAAGCGGGGGGAGAGACCCAGTACTTC.

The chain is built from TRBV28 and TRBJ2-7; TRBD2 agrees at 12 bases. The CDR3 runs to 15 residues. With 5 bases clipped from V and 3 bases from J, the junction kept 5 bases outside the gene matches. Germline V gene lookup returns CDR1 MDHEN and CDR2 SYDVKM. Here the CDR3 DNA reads TGTGCCAGCAGTAAGACTAGCGGGGGCAACTACGAGCAGTACTTC. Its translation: CASSKTSGGNYEQYF.

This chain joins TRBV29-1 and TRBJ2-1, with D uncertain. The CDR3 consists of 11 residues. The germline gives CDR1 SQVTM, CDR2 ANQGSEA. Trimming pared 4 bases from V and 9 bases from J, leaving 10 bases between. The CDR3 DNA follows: TGCAGCGTTGTAATACTTGGTGAGCAGTTCTTC. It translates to CSVVILGEQFF.

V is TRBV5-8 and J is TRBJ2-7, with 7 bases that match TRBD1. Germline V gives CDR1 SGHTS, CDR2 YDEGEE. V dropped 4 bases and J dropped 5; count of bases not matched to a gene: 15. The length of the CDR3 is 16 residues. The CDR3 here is CASSPTGTPKRNEQYF. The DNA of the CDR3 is TGTGCCAGCAGCCCGACAGGGACACCTAAACGGAACGAGCAGTACTTC.

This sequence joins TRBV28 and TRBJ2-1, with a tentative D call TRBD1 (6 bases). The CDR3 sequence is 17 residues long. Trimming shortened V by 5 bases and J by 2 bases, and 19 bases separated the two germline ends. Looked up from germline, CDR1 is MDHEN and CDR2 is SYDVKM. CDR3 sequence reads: CASSSPSGVGTYNEQFF. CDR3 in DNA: TGTGCCAGCAGTAGCCCCTCAGGGGTTGGAACCTACAATGAGCAGTTCTTC.

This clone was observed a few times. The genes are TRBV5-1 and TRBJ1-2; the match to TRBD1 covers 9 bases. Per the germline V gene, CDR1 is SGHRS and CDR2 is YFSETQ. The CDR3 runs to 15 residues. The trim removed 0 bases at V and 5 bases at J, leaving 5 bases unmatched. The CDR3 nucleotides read TGCGCCAGCAGCTTGGATGGACAGGGGTTGTATGGCTACACCTTC. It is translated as CASSLDGQGLYGYTF.

CDR3 residues: CASSFGTGSYEQYF. Written as DNA, the CDR3 is TGTGCCAGCAGCTTCGGGACAGGGTCCTACGAGCAGTACTTC. This chain links TRBV7-6 with TRBJ2-7; 9 bases are a match to TRBD1. Trimming at V came to 3 bases and at J to 1 base, leaving 1 base not matched to a gene. Per germline, CDR1 SGHVS and CDR2 FNYEAQ. CDR3 size: 14 residues.

Written as DNA, the CDR3 is TGTGCCACCTTAAGAACAGGCCGCAGGTATGGCTACACCTTC. Amino acid sequence: CATLRTGRRYGYTF. The genes are TRBV28 and TRBJ1-2; D is possibly TRBD1 (5 bases). CDR1 is MDHEN, CDR2 SYDVKM, per germline. This CDR3 region has 14 residues. The V and J ends lost 10 bases and 5 bases respectively, with 20 bases between them.

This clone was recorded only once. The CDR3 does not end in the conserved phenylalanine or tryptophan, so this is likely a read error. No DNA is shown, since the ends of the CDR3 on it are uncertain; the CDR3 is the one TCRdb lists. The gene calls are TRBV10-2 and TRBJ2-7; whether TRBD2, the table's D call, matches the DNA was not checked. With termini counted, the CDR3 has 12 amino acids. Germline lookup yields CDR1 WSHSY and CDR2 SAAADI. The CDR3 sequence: CASSQGTGSSEL.

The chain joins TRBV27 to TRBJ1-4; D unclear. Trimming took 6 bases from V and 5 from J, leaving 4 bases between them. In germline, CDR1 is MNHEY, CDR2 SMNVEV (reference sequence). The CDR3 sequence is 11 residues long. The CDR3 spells CASRHNEKLFF. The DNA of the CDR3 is TGTGCCAGCAGACACAATGAAAAACTGTTTTTT.

CDR3 coding DNA: TGTGCCAGTAGTATAAATCTGGGAGCAGGGAACACTGAAGCTTTCTTT. It encodes CASSINLGAGNTEAFF. The chain uses TRBV19 and TRBJ1-1; D gene ambiguous. Per the germline V gene, CDR1 is LNHDA and CDR2 is SQIVND (reference sequence). Trimming took 2 bases from V and 1 from J, leaving 14 bases between them. The CDR3 length is 16 residues.

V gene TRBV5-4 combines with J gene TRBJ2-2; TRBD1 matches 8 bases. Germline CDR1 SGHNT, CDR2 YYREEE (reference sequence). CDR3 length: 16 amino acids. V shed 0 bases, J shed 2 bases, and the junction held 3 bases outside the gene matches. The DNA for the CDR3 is TGTGCCAGCAGCTTGGGACAGGGGCCAAACACCGGGGAGCTGTTTTTT. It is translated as CASSLGQGPNTGELFF. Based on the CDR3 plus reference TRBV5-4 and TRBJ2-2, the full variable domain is ETGVTQSPTHLIKTRGQQVTLRCSSQSGHNTVSWYQQALGQGPQFIFQYYREEENGRGNFPPRFSGLQFPNYSSELNVNALELDDSALYLCASSLGQGPNTGELFFGEGSRLTVL.

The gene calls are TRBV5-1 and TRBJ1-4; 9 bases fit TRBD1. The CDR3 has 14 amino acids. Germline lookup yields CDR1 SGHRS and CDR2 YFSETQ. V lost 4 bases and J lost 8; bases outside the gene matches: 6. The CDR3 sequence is CASSIAGTGEKLFF. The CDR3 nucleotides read TGCGCCAGCAGCATTGCCGGGACAGGGGAAAAACTGTTTTTT.

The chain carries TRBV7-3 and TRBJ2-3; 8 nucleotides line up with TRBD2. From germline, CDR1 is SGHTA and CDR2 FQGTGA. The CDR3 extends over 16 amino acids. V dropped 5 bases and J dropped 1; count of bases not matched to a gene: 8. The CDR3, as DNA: TGTGCCAGCAGCCCTAAAGCGGGAGTCGGCACAGATACGCAGTATTTT. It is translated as CASSPKAGVGTDTQYF.

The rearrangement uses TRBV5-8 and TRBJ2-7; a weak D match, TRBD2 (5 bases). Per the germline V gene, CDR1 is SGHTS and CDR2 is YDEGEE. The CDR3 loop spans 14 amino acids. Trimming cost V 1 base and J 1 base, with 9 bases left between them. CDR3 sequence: CASSLQRYSYEQYF. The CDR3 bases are TGTGCCAGCAGCTTGCAGCGGTATTCCTACGAGCAGTACTTC.

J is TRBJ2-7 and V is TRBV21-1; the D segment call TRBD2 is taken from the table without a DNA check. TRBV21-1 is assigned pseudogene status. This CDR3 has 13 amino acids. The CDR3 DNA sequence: TGTGCCAGCATAGCGGGTGATTCCTACGAGCAGTACTTC. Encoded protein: CASIAGDSYEQYF.

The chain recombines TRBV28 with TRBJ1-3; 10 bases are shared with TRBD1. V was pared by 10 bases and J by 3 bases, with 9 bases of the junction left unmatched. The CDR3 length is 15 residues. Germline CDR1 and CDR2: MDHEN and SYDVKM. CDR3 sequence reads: CATQTGGLYGNTIYF. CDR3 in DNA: TGTGCCACCCAGACAGGGGGCCTCTATGGAAACACCATATATTTT.

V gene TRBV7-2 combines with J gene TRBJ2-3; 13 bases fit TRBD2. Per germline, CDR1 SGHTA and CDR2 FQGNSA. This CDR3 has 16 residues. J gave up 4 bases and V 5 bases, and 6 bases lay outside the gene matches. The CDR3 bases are TGTGCCAGCAGCCCAGGGACTAGCGGGGAGTCAGATACGCAGTATTTT. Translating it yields CASSPGTSGESDTQYF.

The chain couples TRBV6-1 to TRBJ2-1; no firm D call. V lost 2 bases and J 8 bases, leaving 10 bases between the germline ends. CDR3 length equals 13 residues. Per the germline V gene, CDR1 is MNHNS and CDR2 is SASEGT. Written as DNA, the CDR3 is TGTGCCAGCAGTGAACAAAGGAGCCATGAGCAGTTCTTC. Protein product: CASSEQRSHEQFF.

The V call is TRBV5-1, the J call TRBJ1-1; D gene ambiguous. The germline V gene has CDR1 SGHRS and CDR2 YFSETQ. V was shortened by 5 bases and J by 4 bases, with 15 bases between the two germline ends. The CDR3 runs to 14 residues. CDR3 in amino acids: CASSINGPGTEAFF. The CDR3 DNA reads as TGCGCCAGCAGTATAAACGGTCCCGGCACTGAAGCTTTCTTT.